This TCR beta chain is drawn from a study of response to subunit inactivated influenza vaccine. The CDR3 totals 13 residues. V lost 5 bases and J lost 3; bases outside the gene matches: 4. Germline CDR1 is SQVTM and CDR2 is ANQGSEA. Study observations and caveats: The authors suggested that few new T cells are recruited per seasonal influenza vaccination.

In TCRdb, the RT-PCR reads were re-called with MiXCR into one record per CDR3 protein. The table lists 150,000 to 200,000 distinct CDR3 sequences, around 9% of them singletons, with about a tenth in the top ten. This clonotype was observed a handful of times. The antigen is undetermined. The TCR comes from a man over 45 who received an inactivated influenza vaccine. This specimen consisted of non-naive T cells sorted from PBMCs, obtained on the day of vaccination. This chain links TRBV29-1 with TRBJ1-3; TRBD1 agrees at 7 bases. CDR3 protein: CSVRGQGGNTIYF. The CDR3 nucleotides read TGCAGCGTTAGGGGGCAAGGTGGAAACACCATATATTTT.